This section outlines one TCR beta chain sequence together with its context. Its antigen is unidentified. Trimming removed 6 bases from V and 5 bases from J, with 15 bases in between. The germline gives CDR1 KGHDR, CDR2 SFDVKD. This CDR3 region has 14 residues. The entry originates in a study of T-cell memory formation after mild COVID-19. General study findings and limits: Within pre-infection memory, some responding clones were found, suggesting cross-reactive memory joined.

Amplification by 5'RACE using constant-segment primers produced TCR alpha and TCR beta cDNA libraries that carried sample barcodes and UMIs. TCRdb re-derived calls from the 5' RACE reads in MiXCR, one entry per CDR3 protein. The repertoire holds fewer than 600,000 distinct CDR3 sequences, with about 20% as singletons. What was sequenced was PBMCs or a T cell subset sorted from them (not recorded which). V is TRBV24-1 and J is TRBJ1-1; D uncertain. This TCR was sampled from an adult woman who had mild COVID-19 (a few samples of this study predate the infection). Cell type and time point are not known. The DNA for the CDR3 is TGTGCCACCAGTACCTCTCGGTTTTGGACTGAAGCTTTCTTT. Translating it yields CATSTSRFWTEAFF.